The 18 T cell receptor beta chains presented below share a single source sample, sequenced in a study of blood T cell repertoires in COVID-19. Only in-frame clones appear in the TCRdb table, and some are missing; sequencing was by immunoSEQ multiplex PCR. This table has under 300,000 clones, approximately 92% appearing once. The sequencing sample was made of PBMCs or T cells enriched from blood (not recorded which). Receptor source: a woman between 18 and 29 years old who had recovered from COVID-19.

The CDR3 DNA follows: TGTGCCAGCAGTCGGGACTCCACCGGCGTTGGCAATCAGCCCCAGCATTTT. Its protein product is CASSRDSTGVGNQPQHF. The V and J genes are TRBV27 and TRBJ1-5; a possible D gene is TRBD1 (5 bases). The germline V gene encodes CDR1 MNHEY and CDR2 SMNVEV (reference sequence). Trimming left V 5 bases short and J 2 bases short, with 19 bases between. The CDR3 sequence is 17 residues long.

This chain links TRBV7-9 with TRBJ2-7, with D tentatively TRBD1 (6 bases). Trimming shortened V by 5 bases and J by 5 bases, and 16 bases separated the two germline ends. The germline V gene encodes CDR1 SEHNR and CDR2 FQNEAQ (reference sequence). This CDR3 region has 14 residues. CDR3 residues: CASSPIRGWDEQYF. The CDR3 region has the DNA TGTGCCAGCAGCCCGATCAGGGGCTGGGACGAGCAGTACTTC.

This sequence joins TRBV28 and TRBJ1-5; D is ambiguous. This CDR3 comprises 13 residues. The V end lost 6 bases, the J end lost 5 bases, and 11 bases lay between the germline ends. Germline-derived CDR1 and CDR2 are MDHEN and SYDVKM. CDR3 sequence (DNA): TGTGCCAGCAGCCCTTTCCGGTATCAGCCCCAGCATTTT. This sequence encodes CASSPFRYQPQHF. The full variable domain, in which reference TRBV28 and TRBJ1-5 provide the parts outside the CDR3, is DVKVTQSSRYLVKRTGEKVFLECVQDMDHENMFWYRQDPGLGLRLIYFSYDVKMKEKGDIPEGYSVSREKKERFSLILESASTNQTSMYLCASSPFRYQPQHFGDGTRLSIL.

This chain joins TRBV18 and TRBJ2-7, with 11 nucleotides matching TRBD1. Germline CDR1 KGHSH, CDR2 LQKENI. The V segment lost 4 bases and the J segment 2 bases; nucleotides outside the gene matches: 4. This CDR3 contains 15 residues. The CDR3 DNA reads as TGTGCCAGCTCACTGGGGGGACAGGGGGCCTACGAGCAGTACTTC. This gives the protein CASSLGGQGAYEQYF. The variable domain in full, with the rest retrieved from reference TRBV18 and TRBJ2-7, is NAGVMQNPRHLVRRRGQEARLRCSPMKGHSHVYWYRQLPEEGLKFMVYLQKENIIDESGMPKERFSAEFPKEGPSILRIQQVVRGDSAAYFCASSLGGQGAYEQYFGPGTRLTVT.

This clone was counted once. V is TRBV24-1 and J is TRBJ2-1, with D unclear. This CDR3 is built from 13 residues. With 5 bases removed from V and 7 bases from J, the gap between germline ends came to 11 bases. Per germline, CDR1 KGHDR and CDR2 SFDVKD. CDR3 sequence reads: CATSGGSMNEQFF. The CDR3 region has the DNA TGTGCCACCAGTGGAGGCTCCATGAATGAGCAGTTCTTC.

The rearrangement joins TRBV10-3 to TRBJ1-2, with D uncertain. CDR3 size: 14 residues. Germline V gene lookup returns CDR1 ENHRY and CDR2 SYGVKD. Trimming stripped 0 bases from V and 6 bases from J, with 11 bases between. CDR3 DNA sequence: TGTGCCATCAGTGAGTCGAGAGAATACGATGGCTACACCTTC. Translating gives CAISESREYDGYTF.

The J gene is TRBJ1-1, the V gene TRBV27; perhaps TRBD1 as D (6 bases). The germline gives CDR1 MNHEY, CDR2 SMNVEV (reference sequence). The CDR3 has 14 amino acids. The germline V and J ends were trimmed by 4 bases and 4 bases, with 13 bases remaining between them. CDR3 in amino acids: CASSYGGWSTEAFF. DNA of the CDR3: TGTGCCAGCAGTTATGGGGGCTGGAGCACTGAAGCTTTCTTT.

This sequence joins TRBV7-2 and TRBJ2-6; possibly TRBD2 for D (5 bases). The V end lost 1 base, the J end lost 4 bases, and 8 bases lay between the germline ends. Germline V gene lookup returns CDR1 SGHTA and CDR2 FQGNSA. The CDR3 is 15 amino acids. The CDR3: CASSLGGSGANVLTF. CDR3 in DNA: TGTGCCAGCAGCTTAGGAGGGTCAGGGGCCAACGTCCTGACTTTC.

The chain joins TRBV15 to TRBJ1-5; 8 bases are a match to TRBD1. Germline-derived CDR1 and CDR2 are LNHNV and YYDKDF (reference sequence). The length of the CDR3 is 14 residues. The ends lost 1 base at V and 6 bases at J; junction bases unmatched: 2. This CDR3 is CATSRAGGGQPQHF. The CDR3, as DNA: TGTGCCACCAGCAGAGCAGGGGGCGGTCAGCCCCAGCATTTT.

V usage is TRBV5-1 and J usage is TRBJ1-6, with 7 nucleotides matching TRBD1. After removal of 4 bases from V and 8 bases from J, the junction contained 3 bases not matched to a gene. Germline loops: CDR1 SGHRS, CDR2 YFSETQ. The CDR3 extends over 13 amino acids. Written as DNA, the CDR3 is TGCGCCAGCAGCATAGACAGGGATTCACCCCTCCACTTT. The encoded protein is CASSIDRDSPLHF. The full variable domain, its missing parts supplied by reference TRBV5-1 and TRBJ1-6, is KAGVTQTPRYLIKTRGQQVTLSCSPISGHRSVSWYQQTPGQGLQFLFEYFSETQRNKGNFPGRFSGRQFSNSRSEMNVSTLELGDSALYLCASSIDRDSPLHFGNGTRLTVT.

The chain couples TRBV2 to TRBJ2-5, with 8 bases matching TRBD2. The length of the CDR3 is 14 residues. Germline V CDR1 and CDR2: SNHLY, FYNNEI. J was trimmed by 0 bases and V by 6 bases; bases with no gene match: 3. CDR3 amino acids: CASSQRGNQETQYF. In DNA form, the CDR3 reads TGTGCCAGCAGCCAGCGGGGGAACCAAGAGACCCAGTACTTC.

The chain is built from TRBV7-9 and TRBJ2-7, with D maybe TRBD1 (6 bases). Trimming took 5 bases from V and 7 from J, leaving 21 bases between them. This CDR3 is built from 15 residues. From germline, CDR1 is SEHNR and CDR2 FQNEAQ (reference sequence). CDR3 in DNA: TGTGCCAGCAGCCATACAGGGATCCTGCTAGGGGAGCAGTACTTC. Protein product: CASSHTGILLGEQYF.

The gene calls are TRBV5-1 and TRBJ1-1; TRBD1 matches at 11 bases. The germline gives CDR1 SGHRS, CDR2 YFSETQ. Trimming took 4 bases from V and 0 from J; bases not matched to a gene: 5. The CDR3 is 16 amino acids. The CDR3 here is CASSVDRGRMNTEAFF. The CDR3 DNA follows: TGCGCCAGCAGCGTGGACAGGGGGCGGATGAACACTGAAGCTTTCTTT.

The V gene is TRBV5-1, the J gene TRBJ1-2; 10 bases match TRBD1. The CDR3 has 15 residues. In germline, CDR1 is SGHRS, CDR2 YFSETQ. J was trimmed by 6 bases and V by 2 bases; bases with no gene match: 7. DNA for the CDR3: TGCGCCAGCAGCTTCGACAGGGGGCTTTTTGATGGCTACACCTTC. Encoded protein: CASSFDRGLFDGYTF.

V is TRBV27 and J is TRBJ1-2; 7 bases line up with TRBD1. Trimming cost V 5 bases and J 4 bases; bases outside gene matches: 7. The CDR3 length is 14 residues. Germline CDR1 reads MNHEY; CDR2 reads SMNVEV (reference sequence). The CDR3 sequence is CASSPAGQVYGYTF. The CDR3 DNA follows: TGTGCCAGCAGTCCAGCCGGACAGGTCTATGGCTACACCTTC.

This chain uses TRBV7-9 with TRBJ2-5; TRBD2 aligns across 7 bases. V lost 5 bases and J lost 0; bases outside the gene matches: 15. There are 18 residues in the CDR3. Per the germline V gene, CDR1 is SEHNR and CDR2 is FQNEAQ (reference sequence). As DNA, the CDR3 is TGTGCCAGCAGCACCGGGACTATGCGGAAAATCGACCAAGAGACCCAGTACTTC. Protein: CASSTGTMRKIDQETQYF.

This chain uses TRBV7-9 with TRBJ2-1, with unresolved D. V was cut by 5 bases and J by 2 bases, with 13 bases left in between. Germline CDR1 reads SEHNR; CDR2 reads FQNEAQ (reference sequence). The CDR3 has 15 amino acids. The CDR3: CASSAEVVPYNEQFF. Here the CDR3 DNA reads TGTGCCAGCAGCGCCGAGGTAGTCCCCTACAATGAGCAGTTCTTC.

CDR3 amino acids: CASSVSGGAETQYF. DNA of the CDR3: TGTGCCAGCAGCGTTAGCGGGGGGGCGGAGACCCAGTACTTC. The V gene is TRBV11-2, the J gene TRBJ2-5, with 11 bases that match TRBD2. The germline V gene encodes CDR1 SGHAT and CDR2 FQNNGV. The V gene end was trimmed by 5 bases and the J gene end by 5 bases; junction bases not matched to a gene: 4. This CDR3 region has 14 residues.